A single sample gave rise to the 10 T cell receptor beta chains below, sequenced in a study of T cell repertoires in cytomegalovirus infection. TCRdb processed the reads anew with MiXCR; each CDR3 protein has one entry. This sample carries 450,000 to 550,000 distinct CDR3 sequences, 16% of them seen once, and the ten largest clones take more than 20%. Material for sequencing was CD8+ T cells from PBMCs. These TCRs come from a human donor in good health (CMV status not recorded). Some clones in this sample may be carry-over from other donors' samples.

Here the CDR3 DNA reads TGCGCCAGCAGCCCGGGATCCGATACGCAGTATTTT. It yields the protein CASSPGSDTQYF. The chain combines TRBV5-1 with TRBJ2-3; maybe TRBD2 (5 bases). Germline CDR1 is SGHRS and CDR2 is YFSETQ. The ends were cut back, 4 bases at V and 6 bases at J, with 9 bases in the middle. CDR3 length: 12 residues.

The chain couples TRBV6-2 or TRBV6-3 to TRBJ1-6; D is perhaps TRBD1 (6 bases). Germline V gene sequence: CDR1 MNHEY, CDR2 SVGEGT. V was pared by 8 bases and J by 6 bases, with 17 bases between. The CDR3 loop spans 15 amino acids. The CDR3 DNA is TGTGCCAGCTCTTCCCTTCGGACAGTTAATTCACCCCTCCACTTT. This encodes CASSSLRTVNSPLHF.

The gene calls are TRBV2 and TRBJ1-6; D is unclear. Germline V gives CDR1 SNHLY, CDR2 FYNNEI. This CDR3 is built from 15 residues. The V end was cut by 10 bases, the J end by 6 bases, with 19 bases between. CDR3 residues: CATRPSAASNSPLHF. The CDR3, as DNA: TGTGCCACCAGACCAAGTGCCGCCTCTAATTCACCCCTCCACTTT.

The chain is built from TRBV4-1 and TRBJ2-2; 10 bases fit TRBD2. Germline V CDR1 and CDR2: MGHRA, YSYEKL. The CDR3 covers 20 residues. After removal of 4 bases from V and 1 base from J, the junction contained 15 bases not matched to a gene. The CDR3 loop is CASSLPASGSFRGNTGELFF. DNA for the CDR3: TGCGCCAGCAGCCTGCCCGCTAGCGGGAGTTTTAGGGGGAACACCGGGGAGCTGTTTTTT.

V and J are TRBV5-1 and TRBJ2-7, with D possibly being TRBD1 (5 bases). CDR3 length: 14 amino acids. Trimming shortened V by 4 bases and J by 4 bases, and 15 bases separated the two germline ends. Per the germline V gene, CDR1 is SGHRS and CDR2 is YFSETQ. The chain's CDR3 is CASSGERQGYEQYF. In nucleotides, the CDR3 is TGCGCCAGCAGCGGCGAACGGCAGGGTTACGAGCAGTACTTC.

The gene calls are TRBV7-9 and TRBJ1-5, with a weak D call TRBD1 (5 bases). CDR3 size: 14 residues. The germline V and J ends were trimmed by 0 bases and 7 bases, with 10 bases remaining between them. Germline assignment: CDR1 SEHNR and CDR2 FQNEAQ (reference sequence). The CDR3 DNA follows: TGTGCCAGCAGCTTAGCCCAGGGAGAACAGCCCCAGCATTTT. Protein product: CASSLAQGEQPQHF.

In this sample, this clonotype turned up many times. The DNA for the CDR3 is TGTGCCAGCAGTTACTCCCCCAGATTAAATGAGCAGTTCTTC. Translating it yields CASSYSPRLNEQFF. This chain connects TRBV6-5 to TRBJ2-1; no clear D gene. Trimming removed 0 bases from V and 7 bases from J, with 10 bases in between. Germline loops: CDR1 MNHEY, CDR2 SVGAGI. The CDR3 is 14 residues long.

The V gene is TRBV6-1, the J gene TRBJ1-5; D is perhaps TRBD1 (5 bases). Germline V gene data show CDR1 as MNHNS and CDR2 as SASEGT. The V gene lost 3 bases and the J gene lost 7 bases, with 10 bases spanning the gap. The CDR3 is 13 amino acids. CDR3 bases: TGTGCCAGCAGTGAGGAGGGGCGACAGCCCCAGCATTTT. It codes for CASSEEGRQPQHF.

This clonotype was seen at least ten times. The J gene is TRBJ2-7, the V gene TRBV7-9; possibly TRBD1 for D (6 bases). Germline CDR1 SEHNR, CDR2 FQNEAQ (reference sequence). The V end was cut by 5 bases, the J end by 2 bases, with 16 bases between. This CDR3 spans 15 amino acids. CDR3 DNA: TGTGCCAGCAGCGGTGGTGCAGGGGCTCCCTACGAGCAGTACTTC. Translated: CASSGGAGAPYEQYF. Using reference TRBV7-9 and TRBJ2-7 for the parts outside the CDR3, the full variable domain is DTGVSQNPRHKITKRGQNVTFRCDPISEHNRLYWYRQTLGQGPEFLTYFQNEAQLEKSRLLSDRFSAERPKGSFSTLEIQRTEQGDSAMYLCASSGGAGAPYEQYFGPGTRLTVT.

Note on this clonotype: A much larger clonotype is one base distant, so this may be a read error. This chain uses TRBV6-2 or TRBV6-3 with TRBJ2-7; perhaps D is TRBD1 or TRBD2 (5 bases each). The CDR3 has 14 amino acids. Germline loops: CDR1 MNHEY, CDR2 SVGEGT. This CDR3 is CARSYPGRSYEQYF. In DNA, the CDR3 is TGTGCCCGCAGTTACCCGGGACGGTCCTACGAGCAGTACTTC.